These 20 T cell receptor beta chains came from one sample sequenced in a study of T-cell reconstitution after alpha-beta-depleted transplantation in children. For TCRbeta, the library was prepared with unique molecular identifiers. Each CDR3 protein gets one entry after TCRdb re-called the PCR reads with MiXCR. The table shows about 980,000 distinct CDR3 sequences, with 25% to 35% occurring only once. The sample in question was PBMCs, mostly from graft donor cells, obtained 360 days after TCRalphabeta/CD19-depleted stem cell transplant. These receptors were obtained from a boy in the first two years of life who had a stem cell transplant for SCID, so the T cells may come from the graft donor.

This clonotype was counted only a few times. The gene calls are TRBV5-1 and TRBJ2-7, with 10 bases that match TRBD1. The germline V gene encodes CDR1 SGHRS and CDR2 YFSETQ. This CDR3 region has 16 residues. V shed 1 base and J 2 bases; nucleotides not matched to a gene: 6. The CDR3 reads CASSLTPGTGAYEQYF. The CDR3 bases are TGCGCCAGCAGCTTGACTCCCGGGACAGGGGCCTACGAGCAGTACTTC.

The V and J genes are TRBV12-3 or TRBV12-4 and TRBJ2-3, with D perhaps matching TRBD1 (6 bases). The germline V and J ends were trimmed by 5 bases and 6 bases, with 30 bases remaining between them. CDR3 size: 19 residues. CDR3 sequence: CASSGAGVRGGLKTDTQYF. CDR3 DNA: TGTGCCAGCAGTGGGGCAGGGGTTCGGGGTGGCCTAAAAACGGATACGCAGTATTTT.

This clonotype was counted between two and nine times. V gene TRBV7-8 combines with J gene TRBJ1-6, with D uncertain. The germline V and J ends were trimmed by 1 base and 9 bases, with 13 bases remaining between them. The CDR3 sequence is 15 residues long. CDR1 is SGHVS and CDR2 is FQNEAQ in the germline V gene. This chain's CDR3 is CASSLEVGEGSPLHF. The DNA of the CDR3 is TGTGCCAGCAGCTTAGAGGTGGGAGAAGGTTCACCCCTCCACTTT.

The V call is TRBV7-7, the J call TRBJ2-5; D is ambiguous. Between the trimmed V and J ends, which lost 7 bases and 1 base, there was a span of 16 bases. Germline V gene sequence: CDR1 SSHAT, CDR2 FNYEAQ (reference sequence). The length of the CDR3 is 15 residues. As DNA, the CDR3 is TGTGCCAGCATCCTCCTCACTCTGGGCCAAGAGACCCAGTACTTC. Translation gives CASILLTLGQETQYF.

The chain couples TRBV20-1 to TRBJ2-3, with TRBD2 identical over 7 bases. V shed 3 bases, J shed 5 bases, and the junction held 8 bases outside the gene matches. Germline CDR1 is DFQATT and CDR2 is SNEGSKA (reference sequence). This CDR3 has 14 amino acids. CDR3 residues: CSASSSGVRDTQYF. The CDR3 DNA is TGCAGTGCTAGTTCCAGCGGGGTAAGAGATACGCAGTATTTT.

The chain has TRBV6-5 and TRBJ1-4; no firm D call. This CDR3 comprises 14 residues. Per germline, CDR1 MNHEY and CDR2 SVGAGI. With 2 bases removed from V and 7 bases from J, the gap between germline ends came to 11 bases. The CDR3 region has the DNA TGTGCCAGCAGTTACGCTTTACCGTTTGAAAAACTGTTTTTT. It codes for CASSYALPFEKLFF.

The chain carries TRBV28 and TRBJ2-2, with 14 bases aligning to TRBD2. The CDR3 extends over 15 amino acids. Trimming removed 8 bases from V and 8 bases from J; junction bases left unmatched: 7. CDR1 and CDR2 (germline): MDHEN, SYDVKM. CDR3 in amino acids: CASQRTSGGRGELFF. DNA for the CDR3: TGTGCCAGCCAACGGACTAGCGGGGGGAGGGGGGAGCTGTTTTTT.

This clonotype has only a few counts. The V and J genes are TRBV4-1 and TRBJ2-3; D might be TRBD2 (5 bases). Germline V gene sequence: CDR1 MGHRA, CDR2 YSYEKL. CDR3 length equals 16 residues. Trimming took off 3 bases at V and 2 bases at J, with 15 bases between the two ends. The CDR3 loop reads CASSQPGVGVTDTQYF. The CDR3 region has the DNA TGCGCCAGCAGCCAGCCCGGGGTCGGGGTCACAGATACGCAGTATTTT.

This clonotype was detected a few times. This chain joins TRBV12-3 or TRBV12-4 and TRBJ2-5; maybe TRBD2 (6 bases). Trimming removed 3 bases from V and 5 bases from J, with 13 bases in between. The CDR3 consists of 14 residues. DNA for the CDR3: TGTGCCAGCAGTTTTCGGGGCGGGACGGAGACCCAGTACTTC. Its protein product is CASSFRGGTETQYF.

This clonotype was observed a few times. J is TRBJ1-5 and V is TRBV2; D unresolved. Germline CDR1 and CDR2: SNHLY and FYNNEI. The CDR3 loop spans 15 amino acids. The V gene lost 3 bases and the J gene lost 5 bases, with 14 bases spanning the gap. The CDR3 here is CASSDSGFLHQPQHF. In DNA form, the CDR3 reads TGTGCCAGCAGTGATTCCGGGTTCCTCCATCAGCCCCAGCATTTT.

This chain links TRBV9 with TRBJ1-6; 9 bases agree with TRBD1. The CDR3 loop spans 16 amino acids. The V segment lost 3 bases and the J segment 5 bases; nucleotides outside the gene matches: 6. Germline loops: CDR1 SGDLS, CDR2 YYNGEE. The CDR3 nucleotides are TGTGCCAGCAGCGCGACAGGGGGAGGAGATAATTCACCCCTCCACTTT. Its translation is CASSATGGGDNSPLHF.

This clonotype was observed a few times. The V call is TRBV12-3 or TRBV12-4, the J call TRBJ2-3, with TRBD2 matching over 13 bases. V lost 0 bases, J lost 1 base, and 1 base stayed unmatched. CDR3 length: 17 amino acids. CDR3 bases: TGTGCCAGCAGTTTAGCAGGGACTAGCGGGGGCACAGATACGCAGTATTTT. The encoded protein is CASSLAGTSGGTDTQYF.

V and J are TRBV10-3 and TRBJ1-5; 7 nucleotides line up with TRBD1. The CDR3 totals 16 residues. Germline loops: CDR1 ENHRY, CDR2 SYGVKD. V lost 11 bases to trimming and J lost 3 bases; unmatched junction nucleotides: 16. The CDR3 sequence: CAPAKDRQGPNQPQHF. CDR3 nucleotides: TGTGCCCCTGCCAAGGACAGGCAGGGGCCCAATCAGCCCCAGCATTTT.

Notes on this clonotype: A junction boundary mismatches the germline segment, possibly from a read error. The rearrangement joins TRBV3-1 to TRBJ2-3, with D unclear. The CDR3 covers 15 residues. Germline V gene sequence: CDR1 LGHDT, CDR2 YNNKEL (reference sequence). The CDR3 sequence: CASSQAGPGTDTQYF. The DNA of the CDR3 is TGTGCCAGCAGCCAAGCCGGACCGGGCACGGATACGCAGTATTTT.

This clonotype was observed a few times. The chain uses TRBV20-1 and TRBJ1-3; maybe TRBD1 (5 bases). Germline CDR1 reads DFQATT; CDR2 reads SNEGSKA (reference sequence). The CDR3 contains 14 residues. V was pared by 6 bases and J by 4 bases, with 16 bases between. The CDR3 DNA reads TGCAGTGCGCGGGACGTTTTAGTCGGAAACACCATATATTTT. Translated, it gives CSARDVLVGNTIYF.

In its sample, this clonotype was seen a few times. The V and J genes are TRBV29-1 and TRBJ2-7, with a possible D match to TRBD1 (6 bases). V lost 4 bases to trimming and J lost 3 bases, with 19 bases between them. Per the germline V gene, CDR1 is SQVTM and CDR2 is ANQGSEA. The CDR3 length is 15 residues. The CDR3 DNA sequence: TGCAGCGTTGGGGACAAGGCCTCTCTGGGCTACGAGCAGTACTTC. Translating gives CSVGDKASLGYEQYF.

A few counts support this clonotype. V gene TRBV20-1 combines with J gene TRBJ1-2; tentative D call: TRBD1 (6 bases). The length of the CDR3 is 17 residues. Germline CDR1 reads DFQATT; CDR2 reads SNEGSKA (reference sequence). The V gene lost 0 bases and the J gene lost 7 bases, with 24 bases spanning the gap. The CDR3 DNA reads as TGCAGTGCTAGAGATCGGCCAGGGGTATTGGTTAGCAGTGGCTACACCTTC. Its translation: CSARDRPGVLVSSGYTF.

This sequence joins TRBV6-5 and TRBJ1-5, with unresolved D. The CDR3 is made up of 14 amino acids. Trimming took 2 bases from V and 2 from J, leaving 7 bases between them. Germline V gene lookup returns CDR1 MNHEY and CDR2 SVGAGI. The CDR3 DNA follows: TGTGCCAGCAGTTACGCAGCAGGCAATCAGCCCCAGCATTTT. The encoded protein is CASSYAAGNQPQHF.

The chain links TRBV5-1 to TRBJ2-7, with a tentative D call TRBD1 (7 bases). Deletions cut 0 bases from V and 7 bases from J, with 14 bases between. The CDR3 sequence is 14 residues long. CDR1 is SGHRS, CDR2 YFSETQ, per germline. The CDR3 protein is CASSLETRGREQYF. The CDR3 region has the DNA TGCGCCAGCAGCTTGGAAACCAGGGGGAGGGAGCAGTACTTC.

This clonotype was found a few times. The chain carries TRBV4-1 and TRBJ1-1; D unclear. CDR3 length equals 15 residues. Germline V gene data show CDR1 as MGHRA and CDR2 as YSYEKL. Trimming removed 1 base at V and 0 bases at J, with 9 bases between. CDR3: CASSQVGGLNTEAFF. In nucleotides, the CDR3 is TGCGCCAGCAGCCAAGTGGGTGGGCTGAACACTGAAGCTTTCTTT.